This TCR beta chain was captured by sequencing in a study of long-term antiretroviral therapy in people with HIV. Participants living with HIV all received treatment in the United States. Amounts of 1-10 million cryopreserved PBMC were held in the samples before DNA extraction. Germline V lookup: CDR1 MNHEY, CDR2 SVGAGI. Trimming cost V 6 bases and J 6 bases; bases outside gene matches: 8. CDR3 length: 14 amino acids. With respect to this clone: Its specificity is not known.

At survey level, the immunoSEQ assay was run in its v3.0 version. Clones were sequenced by immunoSEQ multiplex PCR, and TCRdb holds only the in-frame ones, with some missing. The table records about 12,000 clones, about 80% of them present only once. Findings of the study overall: HIV repertoires had narrower CDR3 length ranges than controls.

This chain connects TRBV6-5 to TRBJ2-7, with 10 positions matching TRBD1. This TCR was recovered from a young woman with HIV. Sequencing used unsorted PBMCs, obtained 1.3 years after starting antiretroviral therapy. CDR3 residues: CASREPGTGAEQYF. CDR3 coding DNA: TGTGCCAGCAGGGAACCCGGGACAGGGGCCGAGCAGTACTTC.